This T cell receptor (beta chain) stems from a study of T cell responses to AZD1222 COVID-19 vaccine listed by TCRdb under 2021. Notes on the research overall: TCR sequencing covered 233 trial participants: 200 to 210 given two doses of AZD1222 and 26 given two doses of MenACWY control vaccine. Enrollment into the trials was organized by age into subgroups of 18-55, 56-69 and 70-plus years, and those subgroups contained roughly 150, 30 and 60 TCR-sequenced participants, respectively.

The intended sense of this specimen's time point label: baseline before first vaccination. Interpreted using the paper, the treatment or condition label stands for: meningococcal conjugate vaccine given as trial control. Vaccinee samples came from UK trials COV001 and COV002, including a single-blind randomized controlled phase 2/3 trial of AZD1222 (ChAdOx1 nCoV-19) in healthy adults. For TCRbeta chain sequencing, PBMC samples from trial participants were taken at day 0 and at day 28 after the second dose. From cysteine to phenylalanine, the CDR3 is 13 amino acids long. Left in the record is the CDR3 DNA by itself, 39 bases read in frame from the first base. V and J lose 4 bases and 3 bases, and a span of 9 bases separates them. Study-wide findings and limitations: Spike-specific TCR breadth and depth rose significantly after two AZD1222 doses compared with day 0 and with MenACWY recipients. Conclusions about previously exposed vaccinees are limited because only five or six AZD1222 recipients were SARS-CoV-2 seropositive at baseline. Because no day 14 peak-response samples were available, the repertoires could be characterized only after the peak T cell response. CD4 TCRs associated with the vaccine covered the entire spike protein, and the dominant responses were in regions 160-218 and 743-854. Participants were mostly white British, with more females than males. The authors suggested clonal diversity may have been underestimated. The 56-69-year group was small, and its depth increase did not reach significance, likely because of low power. Epitopes outside the regions mutated in the B.1.351 and B.1.1.7 variants were reportedly recognized by nearly half of the unique spike-specific TCRs.

The CDR3 regions of human TCRbeta chains were subjected to immunosequencing. The source study handled its data this way. TCRs in the repertoires were matched against a reference library of SARS-CoV-2-specific TCRs that had been generated with the MIRA antigen-specificity platform. Breadth was defined as the fraction of unique TCRs that were SARS-CoV-2-associated. Depth was defined as the fraction of total T cells that were SARS-CoV-2-associated. Using the MIRA data, each spike-specific TCR was mapped to the spike region that the TCR reacts to and placed in a CD4 or CD8 class. Log10-transformed breadth and depth values were compared by one-way ANOVA with Sidak's multiple comparisons tests. Not all clones reach the TCRdb copy of this immuneACCESS table, which keeps in-frame sequences only. Checked studies attribute under half of the gap to unresolved V genes and leave the rest unexplained. From that table come the V and J calls and clone size; the DNA was used to work out D and trimming. The sample table lists about 130,000 clones, about 90% of them with a count of one. Around 4.5% of the sample belongs to the ten largest clones.

A word on this clone: Its binding antigen is unknown. Base quality data are lacking; no much larger clone is found one base away.

The sequence is built from TRBV12-3 or TRBV12-4 and TRBJ2-5, with no confident D gene call. Material: peripheral blood, obtained on day 0 of MenACWY control vaccination. This clonotype was obtained from an adult in good health. The CDR3 corresponds to CASSSRAEETQYF. The DNA is as follows: TGTGCCAGCAGTTCTCGCGCGGAAGAGACCCAGTACTTC.